Below are 30 T cell receptor beta chains sequenced from a single sample in a study of cytomegalovirus exposure and HLA in healthy donors. The PCR was carried out with 60 Vbeta primers and 13 Jbeta primers. Measured with immunoSEQ multiplex PCR; TCRdb has only the in-frame clones, and not every one. The sample consists of about 110,000 clones, roughly 15% of them appearing once. The sequenced sample consisted of PBMCs. Source of these receptors: a female donor in good health and CMV-seronegative.

The chain recombines TRBV5-1 with TRBJ2-3; 15 positions match TRBD2. The V gene's germline CDR1 is SGHRS and CDR2 YFSETQ. Losses at the gene ends were 0 bases for V and 4 bases for J; bases not matched to a gene: 0. The CDR3 has 16 residues. CDR3 DNA sequence: TGCGCCAGCAGCTTGGGGACTAGCGGGAGGGCAGATACGCAGTATTTT. Amino acid sequence: CASSLGTSGRADTQYF.

Here the CDR3 DNA reads TGTGCCAGCAGCGCAGGACTAGCGGGTACCTACGAGCAGTACTTC. It translates to CASSAGLAGTYEQYF. The chain recombines TRBV5-4 with TRBJ2-7; 11 bases are shared with TRBD2. V was clipped by 4 bases and J by 2 bases; unmatched bases: 5. Germline CDR1 reads SGHNT; CDR2 reads YYREEE (reference sequence). The CDR3 loop spans 15 amino acids.

V and J are TRBV2 and TRBJ1-5; no reliable D call. CDR1 SNHLY and CDR2 FYNNEI come from the germline V gene. Deletions cut 3 bases from V and 1 base from J, with 10 bases between. The CDR3 is made up of 15 amino acids. CDR3 amino acids: CASSDPPVSNQPQHF. DNA of the CDR3: TGTGCCAGCAGTGATCCTCCGGTGAGCAATCAGCCCCAGCATTTT.

The table lists this clone with a few counts. The rearrangement links TRBV4-1 to TRBJ1-2; 11 nucleotides agree with TRBD1. From germline, CDR1 is MGHRA and CDR2 YSYEKL. CDR3 size: 16 residues. V was pared by 5 bases and J by 3 bases, with 8 bases of the junction left unmatched. CDR3 in DNA: TGCGCCAGCAGCTTCATACTGGGACAGGGGGACTATGGCTACACCTTC. It is translated as CASSFILGQGDYGYTF.

The chain couples TRBV10-3 to TRBJ2-3, with 9 nucleotides matching TRBD2. J was trimmed by 0 bases and V by 0 bases; bases with no gene match: 1. The CDR3 sequence is 16 residues long. The germline V gene encodes CDR1 ENHRY and CDR2 SYGVKD. DNA of the CDR3: TGTGCCATCAGTGAGTCCCTAGCGGGAAGCACAGATACGCAGTATTTT. This translates into CAISESLAGSTDTQYF.

This clone was recorded a few times. The chain recombines TRBV20-1 with TRBJ2-5; D unresolved. The V end was cut by 7 bases, the J end by 5 bases, with 11 bases between. The CDR3 contains 11 residues. Germline V gene lookup returns CDR1 DFQATT and CDR2 SNEGSKA (reference sequence). This CDR3 reads CSVVGRETQYF. As DNA, the CDR3 is TGCAGTGTGGTCGGTCGGGAGACCCAGTACTTC.

This CDR3 is CASSPGPGLNQPQHF. In nucleotides, the CDR3 is TGTGCCAGCAGCCCCGGTCCAGGGCTCAATCAGCCCCAGCATTTT. V gene TRBV7-2 combines with J gene TRBJ1-5; possibly TRBD1 for D (5 bases). Trimming stripped 5 bases from V and 3 bases from J, with 14 bases between. This CDR3 comprises 15 residues. Germline CDR1 and CDR2: SGHTA and FQGNSA.

This clone was counted only a few times. The chain couples TRBV28 to TRBJ2-7; D is perhaps TRBD1 (6 bases). Per the germline V gene, CDR1 is MDHEN and CDR2 is SYDVKM. V was pared by 4 bases and J by 6 bases, with 22 bases between. The CDR3 runs 16 residues. CDR3 loop: CASSSAQGNFQGEQYF. The CDR3 nucleotides read TGTGCCAGCAGTTCCGCACAGGGAAACTTCCAAGGCGAGCAGTACTTC.

The gene calls are TRBV6-1 and TRBJ2-7, with 15 bases that match TRBD2. CDR3 length equals 17 residues. V was pared by 4 bases and J by 0 bases, with 4 bases of the junction left unmatched. Germline V gives CDR1 MNHNS, CDR2 SASEGT. The CDR3 here is CASSGTSGRAISYEQYF. In nucleotides, the CDR3 is TGTGCCAGCAGTGGGACTAGCGGGAGGGCCATCTCCTACGAGCAGTACTTC.

There are a few counts of this clone. This chain uses TRBV4-3 with TRBJ2-7, with TRBD1 matching 9 bases. With V trimmed by 1 base and J by 2 bases, 3 bases remained unmatched. Germline-derived CDR1 and CDR2 are LGHNA and YSLEER. This CDR3 is built from 15 residues. The CDR3 sequence is CASSQVGQGTYEQYF. CDR3 nucleotide sequence: TGCGCCAGCAGCCAAGTGGGACAGGGTACCTACGAGCAGTACTTC.

The chain couples TRBV30 to TRBJ2-5; D call uncertain. Near its end, the DNA agrees better with TRBJ2-7, so the J call may be wrong. CDR3 length: 14 residues. The V gene's germline CDR1 is GTSNPN and CDR2 SVGIG (reference sequence). CDR3 amino acids: CAWTYGRFDNEQYF. The CDR3 region has the DNA TGTGCCTGGACCTACGGTCGATTTGATAACGAGCAGTACTTC.

This chain links TRBV6-1 with TRBJ2-2, with D possibly TRBD2 on 7 matching bases. The germline gives CDR1 MNHNS, CDR2 SASEGT. Trimming removed 7 bases from V and 6 bases from J, with 18 bases in between. The CDR3 totals 15 residues. The CDR3 is CASTGVGGGPGELFF. Written as DNA, the CDR3 is TGTGCCAGCACCGGGGTAGGGGGGGGCCCCGGGGAGCTGTTTTTT.

This clone came up a few times. This chain links TRBV10-2 with TRBJ1-4, with D maybe TRBD1 (6 bases). The germline V and J ends were trimmed by 0 bases and 2 bases, with 10 bases remaining between them. Germline CDR1 reads WSHSY; CDR2 reads SAAADI. The CDR3 is 16 residues long. The CDR3 loop is CASSESRQATNEKLFF. The CDR3 nucleotides read TGCGCCAGCAGTGAGTCGAGACAGGCCACTAATGAAAAACTGTTTTTT.

The V gene is TRBV5-5, the J gene TRBJ1-5; TRBD1 is a possible D gene (5 bases). The CDR3 consists of 14 residues. In germline, CDR1 is SGHKS, CDR2 YYEKEE (reference sequence). V was trimmed by 4 bases and J by 0 bases, leaving 8 bases between them. CDR3 DNA sequence: TGTGCCAGCAGCCTAGACAGTAGCAATCAGCCCCAGCATTTT. Its translation is CASSLDSSNQPQHF.

The rearrangement links TRBV4-1 to TRBJ2-3; 9 bases line up with TRBD2. Trimming at V came to 1 base and at J to 0 bases, leaving 8 bases not matched to a gene. There are 18 residues in the CDR3. Germline CDR1 reads MGHRA; CDR2 reads YSYEKL. The CDR3 DNA is TGCGCCAGCAGCCAAGCGGGGATAGCGGGGGCTAGCACAGATACGCAGTATTTT. Translating it yields CASSQAGIAGASTDTQYF.

The rearrangement joins TRBV30 to TRBJ1-5; tentatively, D is TRBD1 (5 bases). This CDR3 is 14 amino acids long. CDR1 and CDR2 from the germline V gene are GTSNPN and SVGIG (reference sequence). Trimming cost V 3 bases and J 2 bases, with 11 bases left between them. In DNA, the CDR3 is TGTGCCTGGAGCCAGGGCCTCGGCAATCAGCCCCAGCATTTT. Protein: CAWSQGLGNQPQHF.

This clone was observed a few times. One junction end disagrees with the germline gene, perhaps due to a read error. The chain joins TRBV9 to TRBJ2-7, with a possible D match to TRBD1 (5 bases). Per the germline V gene, CDR1 is SGDLS and CDR2 is YYNGEE. CDR3 length equals 14 residues. DNA for the CDR3: TGTGCCAGCAGCGAGGTAGACAGCGCCTACGAGAAGTACTTC. This gives the protein CASSEVDSAYEKYF.

The chain uses TRBV4-1 and TRBJ1-2; TRBD1 agrees at 9 bases. V was clipped by 3 bases and J by 8 bases; unmatched bases: 7. The CDR3 runs 14 residues. Germline V gene data show CDR1 as MGHRA and CDR2 as YSYEKL. The CDR3 reads CASSQNRGLKGYTF. The CDR3 DNA reads as TGCGCCAGCAGCCAGAACAGGGGGCTGAAGGGCTACACCTTC.

The CDR3 DNA follows: TGTGCCAGCAGTAAGTTTACCGGTCCCGGGACAGGGGACAATCAGCCCCAGCATTTT. It yields the protein CASSKFTGPGTGDNQPQHF. The chain uses TRBV27 and TRBJ1-5; the match to TRBD1 covers 10 bases. This CDR3 is 19 amino acids long. Germline CDR1 MNHEY, CDR2 SMNVEV (reference sequence). V shed 5 bases and J 3 bases; nucleotides not matched to a gene: 16.

This rearrangement joins TRBV30 to TRBJ2-7; D is possibly TRBD1 (5 bases). CDR3 length equals 13 residues. Germline-derived CDR1 and CDR2 are GTSNPN and SVGIG (reference sequence). With 0 bases removed from V and 3 bases from J, the gap between germline ends came to 9 bases. The CDR3 sequence is CAWSVQVVYEQYF. In DNA, the CDR3 is TGTGCCTGGAGTGTACAGGTTGTCTACGAGCAGTACTTC.

This clone turned up a few times. CDR3 sequence (DNA): TGTGCCAGCAGCTCCGGACAGGGCCTAAATTCACCCCTCCACTTT. It translates to CASSSGQGLNSPLHF. The V and J genes are TRBV5-4 and TRBJ1-6; 8 bases agree with TRBD1. The germline gives CDR1 SGHNT, CDR2 YYREEE (reference sequence). This CDR3 spans 15 amino acids. V dropped 3 bases and J dropped 7; count of bases not matched to a gene: 6.

In regard to this clone: At the DNA level, this CDR3 is encoded by other sequences in the same sample as well. The CDR3 coding sequence is TGTGCCAGCAACCCGACGGGGGTCACAGATACGCAGTATTTT. Translating gives CASNPTGVTDTQYF. V and J are TRBV6-5 and TRBJ2-3; the D gene is possibly TRBD2 (6 bases). The germline V gene has CDR1 MNHEY and CDR2 SVGAGI. Trimming stripped 7 bases from V and 2 bases from J, with 13 bases between. This CDR3 has 14 residues.

This rearrangement joins TRBV19 to TRBJ1-1; TRBD1 might be the D (6 bases). The CDR3 runs 14 residues. The germline CDR1 and CDR2 sequences are LNHDA and SQIVND (reference sequence). Trimming removed 3 bases from V and 4 bases from J, with 12 bases in between. As DNA, the CDR3 is TGTGCCAGTAGTATCGGGACATTTATCACTGAAGCTTTCTTT. Encoded protein: CASSIGTFITEAFF.

This clone was counted only a few times. This chain uses TRBV6-6 with TRBJ2-7, with D maybe TRBD2 (5 bases). Trimming cost V 0 bases and J 3 bases, with 9 bases left between them. Germline V gives CDR1 MNHNY, CDR2 SVGAGI (reference sequence). This CDR3 has 14 amino acids. CDR3 bases: TGTGCCAGCAGTTACTCTATAGGGAGCTACGAGCAGTACTTC. Amino acid sequence: CASSYSIGSYEQYF.

This clone has just a few counts. The chain combines TRBV15 with TRBJ2-3; D is perhaps TRBD1 (6 bases). V was pared by 1 base and J by 0 bases, with 17 bases between. This CDR3 has 18 amino acids. Germline lookup yields CDR1 LNHNV and CDR2 YYDKDF (reference sequence). The CDR3 protein is CATSRANPSGASTDTQYF. The DNA of the CDR3 is TGTGCCACCAGCAGAGCTAACCCTTCAGGGGCTAGCACAGATACGCAGTATTTT.

This clone was detected a few times. The gene calls are TRBV7-2 and TRBJ1-4; D unresolved. Deletions cut 1 base from V and 6 bases from J, with 9 bases between. CDR1 is SGHTA and CDR2 is FQGNSA in the germline V gene. CDR3 length: 14 residues. Here the CDR3 DNA reads TGTGCCAGCAGCTTAGAACTAGGAGATGAAAAACTGTTTTTT. Residues: CASSLELGDEKLFF.

This clone was picked up a small number of times. The CDR3 region has the DNA TGTGCCAGTAGTACTCGGACAGCTTTTAATCAGCCCCAGCATTTT. The encoded protein is CASSTRTAFNQPQHF. The rearrangement joins TRBV19 to TRBJ1-5, with a possible D match to TRBD1 (6 bases). Trimming cost V 4 bases and J 4 bases, with 14 bases left between them. CDR1 and CDR2 from the germline V gene are LNHDA and SQIVND (reference sequence). There are 15 residues in the CDR3.

This clone has just a few counts. This chain links TRBV5-1 with TRBJ2-1, with D unclear. Trimming took 0 bases from V and 4 from J, leaving 8 bases between them. The CDR3 is made up of 14 amino acids. From germline, CDR1 is SGHRS and CDR2 YFSETQ. The CDR3 DNA is TGCGCCAGCAGCTTGGTTGACTTTTACAATGAGCAGTTCTTC. Amino acids: CASSLVDFYNEQFF. The full variable domain, in which reference TRBV5-1 and TRBJ2-1 provide the parts outside the CDR3, is KAGVTQTPRYLIKTRGQQVTLSCSPISGHRSVSWYQQTPGQGLQFLFEYFSETQRNKGNFPGRFSGRQFSNSRSEMNVSTLELGDSALYLCASSLVDFYNEQFFGPGTRLTVL.

V usage is TRBV19 and J usage is TRBJ1-2; D uncertain. Looked up from germline, CDR1 is LNHDA and CDR2 is SQIVND (reference sequence). The CDR3 has 17 amino acids. Trimming cost V 3 bases and J 5 bases, with 22 bases left between them. CDR3 in DNA: TGTGCCAGTAGTATCAACCTAGGACTCCTTCCTGGGTATGGCTACACCTTC. Translation gives CASSINLGLLPGYGYTF.

J is TRBJ2-3 and V is TRBV7-9; D is ambiguous. This CDR3 has 12 amino acids. V was clipped by 3 bases and J by 4 bases, with 5 bases between them. Germline assignment: CDR1 SEHNR and CDR2 FQNEAQ (reference sequence). The CDR3 DNA reads TGTGCCAGCAGCTTCCCCGCAGATACGCAGTATTTT. Its translation is CASSFPADTQYF.